This T cell receptor (beta chain) was sequenced for a study of cytomegalovirus exposure and HLA in healthy donors. On the study more broadly: Roughly 85 million unique TCRs from HLA-typed donors made up an early data release. The study, taken as a whole, reports: Fewer N-insertions (relative to the approximately 700-donor mean) were reportedly seen in an Asian-associated ancestry cluster in a later analysis. The presence/absence work took it that sequencing depth was about the same across donors.

The count of this clone is one. As yet, its antigen is unknown. The CDR3 loop spans 16 amino acids. The ends lost 7 bases at V and 5 bases at J; junction bases unmatched: 13. CDR1 and CDR2 (germline): MRHNA, SNTAGT. PCR primers comprised 60 Vbeta and 13 Jbeta primers. Here immunoSEQ multiplex PCR was the method, and the copy in TCRdb shows in-frame clones only, minus some. Among 150,000 to 200,000 clones, more than 70% were seen once, and the ten largest hold about 1.3%. Specimen: PBMCs. The chain employs TRBV6-4 and TRBJ2-2; 7 bases agree with TRBD2. The clonotype was recovered from a girl aged 10 to 17 in good health and CMV-seropositive. The CDR3: CASIIESGTGTGELFF. CDR3 nucleotide sequence: TGTGCCAGCATCATAGAAAGCGGGACGGGGACCGGGGAGCTGTTTTTT.